A selection of T cell receptor beta chains follows, all from one sample in a study of blood T cell repertoires in COVID-19. Produced via immunoSEQ multiplex PCR; TCRdb's table is partial and in-frame only. The sample has about 150,000 clones, 87% seen once. Sequenced: peripheral blood. The receptor source for this set is a human donor in a cohort sampled during active COVID-19. CDR3s include the opening cysteine and the closing phenylalanine or tryptophan. A D gene is named only where the DNA matches it firmly. The size field is filled for only some rows; it gives once, few, many or a size class.

j_gene	d_gene	v_gene	abundance	CDR3aa	CDR3nt
TRBJ2-5	TRBD2	TRBV5-4	-	CASSLGAGGPVETQYF	TGTGCCAGCAGCTTGGGAGCGGGGGGGCCCGTTGAGACCCAGTACTTC
TRBJ2-1	-	TRBV6-1	-	CASSEGWSGYHQFF	TGTGCCAGCAGTGAAGGATGGTCGGGTTACCATCAGTTCTTC
TRBJ1-1	-	TRBV7-8	-	CASSPRLNTEAFF	TGTGCCAGCAGCCCCAGGTTGAACACTGAAGCTTTCTTT
TRBJ1-3	-	TRBV11-1	-	CASSLGSTGNTIYF	TGTGCCAGCAGCCTCGGGTCAACTGGAAACACCATATATTTT
TRBJ1-1	-	TRBV3-1/TRBV3-2	-	CASSHATGYTEAFF	TGTGCCAGCAGCCACGCCACAGGTTACACTGAAGCTTTCTTT
TRBJ2-3	TRBD2	TRBV7-2	-	CASSFSGVSTDTQYF	TGTGCCAGCAGCTTTAGCGGGGTTAGCACAGATACGCAGTATTTT
TRBJ1-1	-	TRBV21-1	-	CASSSWTVLNTEAFF	TGTGCCAGCAGCTCGTGGACAGTTCTGAACACTGAAGCTTTCTTT
TRBJ1-1	TRBD1	TRBV5-1	-	CASSLRQGAVNTEAFF	TGCGCCAGCAGCCTAAGACAGGGGGCGGTAAACACTGAAGCTTTCTTT
TRBJ2-7	TRBD1	TRBV28	-	CASSSFRQGRIYEQYF	TGTGCCAGCAGTTCATTTCGACAGGGAAGGATCTACGAGCAGTACTTC
TRBJ2-1	TRBD1	TRBV6-5	-	CASSFDRVNNEQFF	TGTGCCAGCAGTTTTGACAGGGTTAACAATGAGCAGTTCTTC
TRBJ2-7	TRBD1	TRBV6-6	-	CASSPLQGPYEQYF	TGTGCCAGCAGTCCTTTACAGGGGCCCTACGAGCAGTACTTC
TRBJ1-6	-	TRBV27	-	CASSLSRGGGSPLHF	TGTGCCAGCAGTTTGAGCCGAGGGGGTGGATCACCCCTCCACTTT
TRBJ1-1	TRBD1	TRBV6-5	-	CATHRGGNTEAFF	TGTGCCACGCACAGGGGGGGAAACACTGAAGCTTTCTTT
TRBJ2-3	TRBD2	TRBV10-3	-	CAISEGLAGVVDTQYF	TGTGCCATCAGTGAAGGACTAGCGGGAGTCGTAGATACGCAGTATTTT
TRBJ1-6	TRBD1	TRBV5-6	-	CASSPLQGRHSPLHF	TGTGCCAGCAGCCCACTACAGGGGCGCCATTCACCCCTCCACTTT
TRBJ2-1	TRBD1	TRBV5-1	-	CASSSGTGGHEQFF	TGCGCCAGCAGCTCCGGGACAGGGGGACATGAGCAGTTCTTC
TRBJ1-5	-	TRBV19	-	CASRGKTGWDQPQHF	TGTGCCAGTAGAGGGAAGACAGGTTGGGATCAGCCCCAGCATTTT
TRBJ2-5	TRBD2	TRBV11-2	-	CASSPRGGAGQETQYF	TGTGCCAGCAGCCCCCGGGGGGGGGCGGGGCAAGAGACCCAGTACTTC
TRBJ1-1	-	TRBV30	-	CAWSYRENTEAFF	TGTGCCTGGAGCTACAGGGAGAACACTGAAGCTTTCTTT
TRBJ1-1	-	TRBV18	-	CASSPVSGKGTEAFF	TGTGCCAGCTCCCCTGTGTCGGGGAAGGGCACTGAAGCTTTCTTT
TRBJ1-5	-	TRBV28	-	CASSGFGGGGNQPQHF	TGTGCCAGCAGTGGGTTCGGGGGAGGGGGGAATCAGCCCCAGCATTTT
TRBJ1-2	-	TRBV7-9	-	CASSLGSGVEGYTF	TGTGCCAGCAGCTTAGGTTCAGGGGTAGAGGGCTACACCTTC
TRBJ1-1	TRBD1	TRBV6-2/TRBV6-3	-	CASSYSGPNRGAGVAEAFF	TGTGCCAGCAGTTACTCAGGACCCAACAGGGGCGCCGGGGTCGCTGAAGCTTTCTTT
TRBJ2-7	TRBD1	TRBV27	-	CASSVDRGFSYEQYF	TGTGCCAGCAGCGTCGACAGGGGCTTCTCCTACGAGCAGTACTTC
TRBJ1-2	TRBD1	TRBV28	-	CASLQGVNYGYTF	TGTGCCAGTCTACAGGGGGTAAACTATGGCTACACCTTC
TRBJ2-5	TRBD2	TRBV7-8	once	CASRRTGTRETQYF	TGTGCCAGCAGACGTACCGGGACTAGAGAGACCCAGTACTTC
TRBJ2-2	TRBD2	TRBV28	-	CASSLPGLAGGVGELFF	TGTGCCAGCAGTTTACCCGGACTAGCGGGGGGAGTTGGGGAGCTGTTTTTT
TRBJ2-7	TRBD1	TRBV7-9	-	CASSTNGQGMAEQYF	TGTGCCAGCAGCACGAACGGACAGGGTATGGCCGAGCAGTACTTC
TRBJ2-2	TRBD2	TRBV5-4	few	CASSPAVLAGGRRELFF	TGTGCCAGCAGCCCCGCGGTCCTAGCGGGGGGGCGAAGGGAGCTGTTTTTT
TRBJ1-1	TRBD1	TRBV4-3	-	CASSQTRGPGTEAFF	TGCGCCAGCAGCCAAACCAGGGGGCCGGGCACTGAAGCTTTCTTT
TRBJ1-2	TRBD1	TRBV29-1	-	CSVADLTQGARGGYTF	TGCAGCGTTGCGGACCTAACACAGGGGGCGAGAGGTGGCTACACCTTC
TRBJ1-1	TRBD1	TRBV6-4	-	CASSVLLDRPQPEAFF	TGTGCCAGCAGTGTCCTGTTGGACAGGCCTCAGCCTGAAGCTTTCTTT
TRBJ2-7	TRBD1	TRBV5-1	-	CASSLEIGQGVHEQYF	TGCGCCAGCAGCTTGGAAATTGGACAGGGGGTCCACGAGCAGTACTTC
TRBJ2-7	-	TRBV28	-	CASSLRGREQYF	TGTGCCAGCAGTTTGCGAGGGCGTGAGCAGTACTTC
TRBJ2-5	-	TRBV20-1	-	CSAYRQETQYF	TGCAGTGCGTATCGTCAAGAGACCCAGTACTTC
TRBJ1-2	-	TRBV6-5	-	CASVGAFGTLGGYTF	TGTGCCAGCGTTGGTGCCTTCGGGACACTCGGTGGCTACACCTTC
TRBJ1-2	-	TRBV2	few	CASSEFGVPNYGYTF	TGTGCCAGCAGTGAGTTCGGGGTACCTAACTATGGCTACACCTTC
TRBJ2-7	TRBD1	TRBV6-7	-	CASSRDRGYEQYF	TGTGCCAGCTCCCGGGACAGGGGCTACGAGCAGTACTTC
TRBJ1-6	TRBD1	TRBV10-3	-	CAISESGGNSPLHF	TGTGCCATCAGTGAGTCAGGGGGCAATTCACCCCTCCACTTT
TRBJ1-5	-	TRBV3-1/TRBV3-2	-	CASSQTVNQPQHF	TGTGCCAGCAGCCAAACAGTAAATCAGCCCCAGCATTTT
TRBJ2-7	TRBD1	TRBV18	-	CASSRDRGSYEQYF	TGTGCCAGCTCGCGGGACAGGGGCTCCTACGAGCAGTACTTC
TRBJ2-1	TRBD2	TRBV4-1	-	CASSQARARGGVYEQFF	TGCGCCAGCAGCCAAGCACGGGCGCGGGGGGGCGTATATGAGCAGTTCTTC